This record concerns one T cell receptor beta chain sequence. This entry is derived from a study of blood T cell repertoires in COVID-19. Study details: Sites in the United States, Italy and Spain provided acute and convalescent COVID-19 samples. The cDNA or gDNA used as material had been derived from T cells, B-cell-depleted T cells, or PBMCs.

As originally analysed: It was from reference gene primer amplification that nucleated cell counts were estimated. Sequencing was performed with immunoSEQ multiplex PCR; in TCRdb, only in-frame clones are kept and a portion is missing. V and J calls and clone size are as listed in that table; D and trimming were resolved from the DNA. Here the sample spans under 200,000 clones, 84% being singletons. The CDR3 covers 14 residues. In germline, CDR1 is SNHLY, CDR2 FYNNEI. Trimming left V 8 bases short and J 0 bases short, with 11 bases between. This clonotype originated in a man younger than 35 with active or convalescent COVID-19. The V gene is TRBV2, the J gene TRBJ1-5; TRBD1 is a possible D gene (5 bases). Source material: peripheral blood. The CDR3 sequence is CASADIYSNQPQHF. The CDR3 DNA is TGTGCCAGCGCGGACATCTATAGCAATCAGCCCCAGCATTTT. The variable domain in full, completed from reference TRBV2 and TRBJ1-5, reads EPEVTQTPSHQVTQMGQEVILRCVPISNHLYFYWYRQILGQKVEFLVSFYNNEISEKSEIFDDQFSVERPDGSNFTLKIRSTKLEDSAMYFCASADIYSNQPQHFGDGTRLSIL.